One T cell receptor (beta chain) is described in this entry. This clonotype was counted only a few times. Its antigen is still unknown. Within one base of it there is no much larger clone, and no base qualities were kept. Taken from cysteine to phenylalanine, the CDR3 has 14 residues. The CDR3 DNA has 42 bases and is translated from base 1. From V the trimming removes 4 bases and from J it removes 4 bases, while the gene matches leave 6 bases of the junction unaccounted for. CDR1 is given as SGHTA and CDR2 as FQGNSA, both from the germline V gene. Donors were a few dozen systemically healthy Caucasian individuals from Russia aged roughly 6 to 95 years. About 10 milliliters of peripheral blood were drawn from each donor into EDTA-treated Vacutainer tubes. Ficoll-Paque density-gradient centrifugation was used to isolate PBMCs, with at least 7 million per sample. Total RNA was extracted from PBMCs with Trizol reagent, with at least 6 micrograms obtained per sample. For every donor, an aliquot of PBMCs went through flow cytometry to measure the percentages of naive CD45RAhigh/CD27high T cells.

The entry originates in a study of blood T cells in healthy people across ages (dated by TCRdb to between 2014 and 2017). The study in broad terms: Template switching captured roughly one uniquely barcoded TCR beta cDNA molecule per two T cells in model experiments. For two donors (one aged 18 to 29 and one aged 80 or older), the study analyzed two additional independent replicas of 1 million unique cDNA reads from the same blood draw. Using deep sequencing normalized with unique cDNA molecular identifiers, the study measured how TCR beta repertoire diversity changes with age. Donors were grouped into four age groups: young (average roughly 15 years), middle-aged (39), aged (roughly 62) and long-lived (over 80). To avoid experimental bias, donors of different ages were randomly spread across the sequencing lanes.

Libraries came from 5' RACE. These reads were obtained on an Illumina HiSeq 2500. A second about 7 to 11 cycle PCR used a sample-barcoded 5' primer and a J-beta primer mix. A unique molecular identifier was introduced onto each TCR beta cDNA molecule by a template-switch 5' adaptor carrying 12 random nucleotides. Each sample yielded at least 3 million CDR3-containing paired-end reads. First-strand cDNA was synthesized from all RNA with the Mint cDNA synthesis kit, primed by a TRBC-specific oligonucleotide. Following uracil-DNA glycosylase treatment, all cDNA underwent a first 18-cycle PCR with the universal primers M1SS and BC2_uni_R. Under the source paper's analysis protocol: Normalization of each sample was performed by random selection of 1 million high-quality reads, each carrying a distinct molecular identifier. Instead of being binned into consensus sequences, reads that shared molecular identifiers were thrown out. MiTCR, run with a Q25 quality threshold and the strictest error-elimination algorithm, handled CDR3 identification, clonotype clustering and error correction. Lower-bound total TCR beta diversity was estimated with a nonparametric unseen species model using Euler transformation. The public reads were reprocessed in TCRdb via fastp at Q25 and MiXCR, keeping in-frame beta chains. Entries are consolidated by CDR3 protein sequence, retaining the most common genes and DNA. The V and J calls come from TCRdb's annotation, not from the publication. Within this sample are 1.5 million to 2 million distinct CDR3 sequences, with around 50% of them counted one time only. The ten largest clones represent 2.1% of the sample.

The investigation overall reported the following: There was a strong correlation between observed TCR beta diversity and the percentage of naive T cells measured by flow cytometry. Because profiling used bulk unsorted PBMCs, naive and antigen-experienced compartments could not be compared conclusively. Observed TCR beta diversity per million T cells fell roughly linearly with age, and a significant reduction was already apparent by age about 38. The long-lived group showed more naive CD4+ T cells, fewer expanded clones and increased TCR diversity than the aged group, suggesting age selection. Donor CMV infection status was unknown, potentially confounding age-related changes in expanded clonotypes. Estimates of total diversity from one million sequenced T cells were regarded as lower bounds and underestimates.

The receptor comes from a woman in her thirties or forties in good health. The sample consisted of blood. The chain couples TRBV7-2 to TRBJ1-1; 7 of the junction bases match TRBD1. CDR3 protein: CASSSTGTSTEAFF. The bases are TGTGCCAGCAGCTCGACAGGGACGAGCACTGAAGCTTTCTTT.